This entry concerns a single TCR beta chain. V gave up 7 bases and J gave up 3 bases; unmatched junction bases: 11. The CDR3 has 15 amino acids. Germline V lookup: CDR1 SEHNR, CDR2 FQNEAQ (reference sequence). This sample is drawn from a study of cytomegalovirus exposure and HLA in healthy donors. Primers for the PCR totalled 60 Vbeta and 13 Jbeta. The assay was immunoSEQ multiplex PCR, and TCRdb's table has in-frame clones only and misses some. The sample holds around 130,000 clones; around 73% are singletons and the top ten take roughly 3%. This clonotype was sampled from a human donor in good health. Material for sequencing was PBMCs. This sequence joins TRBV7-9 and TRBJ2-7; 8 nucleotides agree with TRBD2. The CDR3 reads CASTHPGRGIYEQYF. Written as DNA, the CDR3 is TGTGCCAGCACGCACCCCGGGAGGGGGATCTACGAGCAGTACTTC.